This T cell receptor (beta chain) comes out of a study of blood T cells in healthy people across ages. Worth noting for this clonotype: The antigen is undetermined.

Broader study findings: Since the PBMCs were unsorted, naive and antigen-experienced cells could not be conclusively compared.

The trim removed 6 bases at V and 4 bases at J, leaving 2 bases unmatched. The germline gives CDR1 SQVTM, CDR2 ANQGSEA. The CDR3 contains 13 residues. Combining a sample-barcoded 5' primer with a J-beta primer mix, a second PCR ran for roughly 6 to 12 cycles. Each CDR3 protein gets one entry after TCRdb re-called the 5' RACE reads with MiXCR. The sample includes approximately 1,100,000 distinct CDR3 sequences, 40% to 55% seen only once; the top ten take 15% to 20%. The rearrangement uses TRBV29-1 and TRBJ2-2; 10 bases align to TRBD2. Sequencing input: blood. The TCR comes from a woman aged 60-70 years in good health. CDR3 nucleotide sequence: TGCAGCGTGGCTAGCGGGAGCACCGGGGAGCTGTTTTTT. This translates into CSVASGSTGELFF.